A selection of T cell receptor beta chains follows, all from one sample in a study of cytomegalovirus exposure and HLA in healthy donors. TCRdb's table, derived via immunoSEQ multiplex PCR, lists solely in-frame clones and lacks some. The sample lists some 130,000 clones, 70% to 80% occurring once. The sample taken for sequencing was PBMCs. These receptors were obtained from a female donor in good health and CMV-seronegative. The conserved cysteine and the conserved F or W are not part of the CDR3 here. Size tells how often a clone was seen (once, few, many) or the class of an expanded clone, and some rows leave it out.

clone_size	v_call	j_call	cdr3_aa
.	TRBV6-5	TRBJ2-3	ASSSTGYGPDTQY
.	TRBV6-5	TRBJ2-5	ASRPPGEETQY
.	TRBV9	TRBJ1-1	ASSVGTAGTEAF
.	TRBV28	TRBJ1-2	ASSRGGRGYGYT
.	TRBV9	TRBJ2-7	ASSVGDGSSYEQY
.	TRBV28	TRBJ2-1	ASSLTSGGYNEQF
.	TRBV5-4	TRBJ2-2	ASTLLAGGGNTGELF
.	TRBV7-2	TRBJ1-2	ASSLAEDLDYT
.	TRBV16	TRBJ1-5	ASSLANRGGGQGGGNQPQH
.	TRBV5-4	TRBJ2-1	ASSSSGIPNNEQF
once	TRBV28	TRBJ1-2	ASRELGGIYGYT
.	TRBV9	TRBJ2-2	ASSVASGELF
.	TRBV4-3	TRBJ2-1	ASSWAGVPTNEQF
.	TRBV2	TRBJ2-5	ASTEKGETQY
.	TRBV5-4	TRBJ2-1	ASSPEGRAYNEQF
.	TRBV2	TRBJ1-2	ASRADSANYGYT